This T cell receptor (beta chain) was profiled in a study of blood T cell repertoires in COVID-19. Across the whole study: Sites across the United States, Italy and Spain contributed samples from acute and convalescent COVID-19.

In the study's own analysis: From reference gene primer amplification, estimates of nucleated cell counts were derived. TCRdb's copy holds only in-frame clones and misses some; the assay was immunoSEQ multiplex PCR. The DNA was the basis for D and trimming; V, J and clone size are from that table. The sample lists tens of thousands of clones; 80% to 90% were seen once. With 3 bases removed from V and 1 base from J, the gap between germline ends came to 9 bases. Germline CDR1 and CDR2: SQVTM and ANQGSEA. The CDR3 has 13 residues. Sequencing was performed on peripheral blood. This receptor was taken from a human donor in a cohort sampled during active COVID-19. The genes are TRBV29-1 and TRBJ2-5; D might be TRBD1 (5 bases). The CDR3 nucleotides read TGCAGCGTTGAGGGGCGGATCCAAGAGACCCAGTACTTC. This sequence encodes CSVEGRIQETQYF.